The 32 T cell receptor beta chains listed next were all sequenced from one sample in a study of T cell responses to AZD1222 COVID-19 vaccine (dated by TCRdb to about 2021). The time point label on this specimen signifies: baseline before first vaccination. The library was obtained by the immunoSEQ multiplex PCR assay. Here the immuneACCESS table is served through TCRdb, limited to in-frame sequences with V and J called. Missing clones are a known gap in these copies; in checked studies unresolved V genes cover under half, and the rest lacks a known reason. The sample profile shows around 100,000 clones; roughly 84% of them were found once. 15% to 20% of the sample goes to the ten largest clones. The source was peripheral blood, collected on day 0 of AZD1222 vaccination. The receptors here all came from an adult in good health.

This clone was seen only a few times. The chain uses TRBV28 and TRBJ2-7; 9 bases line up with TRBD1. The CDR3 totals 13 residues. With V trimmed by 6 bases and J by 3 bases, 3 bases remained unmatched. Germline CDR1 MDHEN, CDR2 SYDVKM. The CDR3 DNA is TGTGCCAGCAGATGGACAGGGGACTACGAGCAGTACTTC. Protein: CASRWTGDYEQYF.

CDR3 residues: CASSEARTARTGELFF. Here the CDR3 DNA reads TGTGCCAGCAGCGAAGCCAGGACAGCACGAACCGGGGAGCTGTTTTTT. The chain employs TRBV13 and TRBJ2-2, with D possibly TRBD1 on 6 matching bases. The CDR3 is 16 amino acids. Germline-derived CDR1 and CDR2 are PRHDT and FYEKMQ (reference sequence). V was clipped by 5 bases and J by 5 bases, with 18 bases between them.

This clone appeared a few times. The rearrangement uses TRBV6-2 or TRBV6-3 and TRBJ2-7; 8 nucleotides line up with TRBD1. In germline, CDR1 is MNHEY, CDR2 SVGEGT. CDR3 length: 13 residues. Trimming took 2 bases from V and 6 from J; bases not matched to a gene: 3. CDR3 DNA: TGTGCCAGCAGTTACGGGACAGGAGTCGAGCAGTACTTC. Its protein product is CASSYGTGVEQYF.

Written as DNA, the CDR3 is TGTGCCAGCAGCTTAGCAGTAGGGTCCTCTGGAAACACCATATATTTT. Its translation is CASSLAVGSSGNTIYF. The genes are TRBV7-2 and TRBJ1-3; D gene ambiguous. V lost 0 bases and J 0 bases, leaving 9 bases between the germline ends. The CDR3 totals 16 residues. Germline V gene lookup returns CDR1 SGHTA and CDR2 FQGNSA. The variable domain in full, completed from reference TRBV7-2 and TRBJ1-3, reads GAGVSQSPSNKVTEKGKDVELRCDPISGHTALYWYRQSLGQGLEFLIYFQGNSAPDKSGLPSDRFSAERTGGSVSTLTIQRTQQEDSAVYLCASSLAVGSSGNTIYFGEGSWLTVV.

CDR3 coding DNA: TGTGCCAGCAGCCCCCTCAGTATTGGGACAGGTTGGGAGCAGTACTTC. This encodes CASSPLSIGTGWEQYF. The chain joins TRBV7-9 to TRBJ2-7, with 8 bases aligning to TRBD1. Losses at the gene ends were 5 bases for V and 7 bases for J; bases not matched to a gene: 16. The CDR3 is 16 amino acids. The germline CDR1 and CDR2 sequences are SEHNR and FQNEAQ (reference sequence). Complete variable domain (other parts from reference TRBV7-9 and TRBJ2-7): DTGVSQNPRHKITKRGQNVTFRCDPISEHNRLYWYRQTLGQGPEFLTYFQNEAQLEKSRLLSDRFSAERPKGSFSTLEIQRTEQGDSAMYLCASSPLSIGTGWEQYFGPGTRLTVT.

As for this clone: The same CDR3 is also encoded by other DNA sequences in this sample. The chain combines TRBV18 with TRBJ1-4, with D unresolved. The CDR3 sequence is 13 residues long. Germline V gives CDR1 KGHSH, CDR2 LQKENI. V dropped 6 bases and J dropped 8 bases, with 13 bases sitting between them. CDR3 region: CASSRGENEKLFF. CDR3 nucleotide sequence: TGTGCCAGCTCCCGTGGTGAAAACGAAAAACTGTTTTTT.

This chain links TRBV5-4 with TRBJ2-7; TRBD2 aligns across 8 bases. Germline CDR1 SGHNT, CDR2 YYREEE (reference sequence). With 4 bases clipped from V and 5 bases from J, the junction kept 14 bases outside the gene matches. The CDR3 consists of 16 residues. The CDR3 DNA is TGTGCCAGCAGCACCGGTGGACTAGCCCCGGTCCACGAGCAGTACTTC. It translates to CASSTGGLAPVHEQYF.

This clone was found a few times. The chain links TRBV2 to TRBJ2-7; D is possibly TRBD1 (7 bases). In germline, CDR1 is SNHLY, CDR2 FYNNEI. The V end was cut by 7 bases, the J end by 7 bases, with 20 bases between. This CDR3 is built from 14 residues. CDR3: CASKSRGGAGEQYF. Here the CDR3 DNA reads TGTGCCAGCAAATCGCGAGGGGGCGCGGGGGAGCAGTACTTC.

This chain uses TRBV4-1 with TRBJ2-7, with 7 bases identical to TRBD1. Germline V lookup: CDR1 MGHRA, CDR2 YSYEKL. The CDR3 is 16 residues long. Trimming at V came to 4 bases and at J to 2 bases, leaving 11 bases not matched to a gene. The CDR3, as DNA: TGCGCCAGCAGCCTCATCGACAGGGACCCGACCTACGAGCAGTACTTC. It yields the protein CASSLIDRDPTYEQYF.

V gene TRBV11-2 combines with J gene TRBJ2-5; D is unclear. This CDR3 spans 12 amino acids. V gave up 1 base and J gave up 5 bases, with 5 bases separating them. Per the germline V gene, CDR1 is SGHAT and CDR2 is FQNNGV. The CDR3 spells CASSLARETQYF. In DNA form, the CDR3 reads TGTGCCAGCAGCTTAGCGCGGGAGACCCAGTACTTC. Using reference TRBV11-2 and TRBJ2-5 for the parts outside the CDR3, the full variable domain is EAGVAQSPRYKIIEKRQSVAFWCNPISGHATLYWYQQILGQGPKLLIQFQNNGVVDDSQLPKDRFSAERLKGVDSTLKIQPAKLEDSAVYLCASSLARETQYFGPGTRLLVL.

CDR3 sequence: CASSYSPGRETQYF. The CDR3 DNA follows: TGTGCCAGCAGTTACTCTCCAGGGAGGGAGACCCAGTACTTC. The chain links TRBV6-2 or TRBV6-3 to TRBJ2-5, with a tentative D call TRBD2 (6 bases). This CDR3 contains 14 residues. Looked up from germline, CDR1 is MNHEY and CDR2 is SVGEGT. Trimming stripped 0 bases from V and 5 bases from J, with 10 bases between.

V gene TRBV16 combines with J gene TRBJ1-2, with no clear D. There are 14 residues in the CDR3. The V end was cut by 4 bases, the J end by 8 bases, with 17 bases between. Germline V gene sequence: CDR1 KGHSY, CDR2 FQNENV. DNA for the CDR3: TGTGCCAGCAGCCCGCCTTTAAGCCCCAACGGCTACACCTTC. As protein: CASSPPLSPNGYTF.

The chain recombines TRBV24-1 with TRBJ1-5; the match to TRBD1 covers 8 bases. Trimming removed 7 bases from V and 3 bases from J; junction bases left unmatched: 1. The CDR3 is 13 amino acids. CDR1 is KGHDR, CDR2 SFDVKD, per germline. The CDR3 DNA follows: TGTGCCACCAGGCAGGGGGCCAATCAGCCCCAGCATTTT. Its protein is CATRQGANQPQHF.

The chain is built from TRBV7-9 and TRBJ1-1; D is unresolved. Deletions cut 1 base from V and 0 bases from J, with 15 bases between. Germline values: CDR1 SEHNR, CDR2 FQNEAQ (reference sequence). The CDR3 is 17 residues long. The CDR3 region is CASSLGFREKVNTEAFF. CDR3 bases: TGTGCCAGCAGCTTAGGGTTTAGGGAAAAGGTGAACACTGAAGCTTTCTTT.

This clone was seen a single time. This chain uses TRBV5-1 with TRBJ2-1, with D hard to call. Per germline, CDR1 SGHRS and CDR2 YFSETQ. CDR3 length: 16 residues. V was pared by 4 bases and J by 5 bases, with 19 bases between. CDR3 region: CASSAAGSLQNNEQFF. The DNA for the CDR3 is TGCGCCAGCAGCGCTGCTGGCTCCCTTCAGAACAATGAGCAGTTCTTC.

The genes are TRBV19 and TRBJ1-5; 10 positions agree with TRBD1. Germline CDR1 is LNHDA and CDR2 is SQIVND (reference sequence). There are 17 residues in the CDR3. V was clipped by 5 bases and J by 3 bases; unmatched bases: 10. CDR3 DNA: TGTGCCAGTAGTCCCGACAGGGGGCGAGCTTTCAATCAGCCCCAGCATTTT. It yields the protein CASSPDRGRAFNQPQHF. The full variable domain, its missing parts supplied by reference TRBV19 and TRBJ1-5, is DGGITQSPKYLFRKEGQNVTLSCEQNLNHDAMYWYRQDPGQGLRLIYYSQIVNDFQKGDIAEGYSVSREKKESFPLTVTSAQKNPTAFYLCASSPDRGRAFNQPQHFGDGTRLSIL.

The chain couples TRBV12-3 or TRBV12-4 to TRBJ1-5; D is ambiguous. V shed 5 bases and J shed 6 bases, with 11 bases lying between them. This CDR3 contains 13 residues. CDR3 region: CASSTMGFQPQHF. The CDR3 DNA reads TGTGCCAGCAGTACCATGGGGTTTCAGCCCCAGCATTTT.

The count of this clone is one. The genes are TRBV2 and TRBJ1-1; tentative D call: TRBD1 (6 bases). The CDR3 runs 14 residues. Trimming left V 7 bases short and J 3 bases short, with 15 bases between. Germline V gene sequence: CDR1 SNHLY, CDR2 FYNNEI. The CDR3 DNA is TGTGCCAGCACCCGGACAGCTAGGGACACTGAAGCTTTCTTT. Its protein is CASTRTARDTEAFF. The whole variable domain, filled in from reference TRBV2 and TRBJ1-1, reads EPEVTQTPSHQVTQMGQEVILRCVPISNHLYFYWYRQILGQKVEFLVSFYNNEISEKSEIFDDQFSVERPDGSNFTLKIRSTKLEDSAMYFCASTRTARDTEAFFGQGTRLTVV.

This rearrangement joins TRBV7-2 to TRBJ1-2, with TRBD1 as a possible D gene (6 bases). This CDR3 contains 13 residues. Per the germline V gene, CDR1 is SGHTA and CDR2 is FQGNSA. The V gene lost 3 bases and the J gene lost 8 bases, with 13 bases spanning the gap. CDR3 loop: CASSLRAGEGYTF. CDR3 DNA sequence: TGTGCCAGCAGCTTGCGGGCAGGGGAGGGCTACACCTTC.

The genes are TRBV5-5 and TRBJ1-1, with D perhaps matching TRBD1 (5 bases). CDR1 SGHKS and CDR2 YYEKEE come from the germline V gene (reference sequence). The CDR3 totals 13 residues. Trimming removed 2 bases at V and 5 bases at J, with 10 bases between. The CDR3 reads CASSFQGGTEAFF. The CDR3 DNA reads as TGTGCCAGCAGCTTTCAGGGAGGGACTGAAGCTTTCTTT. Complete variable domain (other parts from reference TRBV5-5 and TRBJ1-1): DAGVTQSPTHLIKTRGQQVTLRCSPISGHKSVSWYQQVLGQGPQFIFQYYEKEERGRGNFPDRFSARQFPNYSSELNVNALLLGDSALYLCASSFQGGTEAFFGQGTRLTVV.

The rearrangement links TRBV5-4 to TRBJ1-1; no definite D call. There are 13 residues in the CDR3. CDR1 and CDR2 from the germline V gene are SGHNT and YYREEE (reference sequence). The V and J ends lost 4 bases and 5 bases respectively, with 12 bases between them. This CDR3 reads CASSVQMGTEAFF. CDR3 bases: TGTGCCAGCAGCGTACAAATGGGGACTGAAGCTTTCTTT.

The chain uses TRBV12-3 or TRBV12-4 and TRBJ1-2; 7 nucleotides line up with TRBD1. Trimming removed 6 bases from V and 8 bases from J; junction bases left unmatched: 9. The length of the CDR3 is 13 residues. DNA of the CDR3: TGTGCCAGCAGAACGACAGGGTGGGAGGGCTACACCTTC. Amino acid sequence: CASRTTGWEGYTF.

V and J are TRBV7-2 and TRBJ1-1; D not certain. The CDR3 covers 14 residues. From germline, CDR1 is SGHTA and CDR2 FQGNSA. The ends were cut back, 3 bases at V and 1 base at J, with 9 bases in the middle. The CDR3: CASSFISGNTEAFF. The CDR3 region has the DNA TGTGCCAGCAGCTTCATAAGTGGGAACACTGAAGCTTTCTTT. Looking up the rest from reference TRBV7-2 and TRBJ1-1 gives the full variable domain: GAGVSQSPSNKVTEKGKDVELRCDPISGHTALYWYRQSLGQGLEFLIYFQGNSAPDKSGLPSDRFSAERTGGSVSTLTIQRTQQEDSAVYLCASSFISGNTEAFFGQGTRLTVV.

The chain joins TRBV6-5 to TRBJ2-7, with a weak D call TRBD1 (5 bases). CDR1 and CDR2 from the germline V gene are MNHEY and SVGAGI. The CDR3 extends over 16 amino acids. Trimming left V 0 bases short and J 4 bases short, with 16 bases between. The CDR3 bases are TGTGCCAGCAGTTACTCAGGGGATTACGGTGATTACGAGCAGTACTTC. Translated, it gives CASSYSGDYGDYEQYF.

Here the CDR3 reads CASSLFSGSGYEQYF. CDR3 DNA: TGTGCCAGCAGCTTATTCAGCGGGAGTGGCTACGAGCAGTACTTC. This chain links TRBV5-4 with TRBJ2-7; 8 bases fit TRBD2. CDR3 length: 15 amino acids. The V segment lost 2 bases and the J segment 3 bases; nucleotides outside the gene matches: 7. The germline CDR1 and CDR2 sequences are SGHNT and YYREEE (reference sequence).

V gene TRBV6-5 combines with J gene TRBJ1-2, with 9 bases matching TRBD1. The germline gives CDR1 MNHEY, CDR2 SVGAGI. This CDR3 is built from 15 residues. V lost 5 bases to trimming and J lost 8 bases; unmatched junction nucleotides: 12. CDR3 sequence (DNA): TGTGCCAGCAGTCACCGAACGACAGGGGGTGGCGGCTACACCTTC. Protein: CASSHRTTGGGGYTF.

V and J are TRBV4-3 and TRBJ2-1; TRBD1 matches at 10 bases. The germline gives CDR1 LGHNA, CDR2 YSLEER. The CDR3 is 17 residues long. With V trimmed by 0 bases and J by 2 bases, 4 bases remained unmatched. The CDR3 sequence is CASSQDRDRGPYNEQFF. The DNA of the CDR3 is TGCGCCAGCAGCCAAGATAGGGACAGGGGCCCCTACAATGAGCAGTTCTTC.

This rearrangement joins TRBV15 to TRBJ2-7, with a possible D match to TRBD2 (6 bases). With 5 bases removed from V and 1 base from J, the gap between germline ends came to 15 bases. Looked up from germline, CDR1 is LNHNV and CDR2 is YYDKDF (reference sequence). The CDR3 runs to 15 residues. CDR3 sequence reads: CATSGRDLSSYEQYF. The CDR3 bases are TGTGCCACCAGCGGACGGGACTTATCGTCCTACGAGCAGTACTTC. Together with reference TRBV15 and TRBJ2-7, the CDR3 gives the full variable domain: DAMVIQNPRYQVTQFGKPVTLSCSQTLNHNVMYWYQQKSSQAPKLLFHYYDKDFNNEADTPDNFQSRRPNTSFCFLDIRSPGLGDTAMYLCATSGRDLSSYEQYFGPGTRLTVT.

The CDR3 nucleotides are TGTGCCATCAGTGAAGCCGGGACAGAGGGGGAAAAACTGTTTTTT. It is translated as CAISEAGTEGEKLFF. The V and J genes are TRBV10-3 and TRBJ1-4, with TRBD1 matching 7 bases. V lost 3 bases to trimming and J lost 8 bases; unmatched junction nucleotides: 9. The CDR3 sequence is 15 residues long. Germline V CDR1 and CDR2: ENHRY, SYGVKD.

The chain has TRBV3-1 (or the pseudogene TRBV3-2) and TRBJ1-4; D remains ambiguous. The V gene's germline CDR1 is LGHDT and CDR2 YNNKEL (reference sequence). This CDR3 has 16 amino acids. Trimming left V 1 base short and J 2 bases short, with 11 bases between. The CDR3 loop reads CASSQGSKPTNEKLFF. DNA of the CDR3: TGTGCCAGCAGCCAAGGTTCCAAACCGACTAATGAAAAACTGTTTTTT.

The rearrangement uses TRBV6-5 and TRBJ1-2, with a weak D call TRBD1 (6 bases). Germline loops: CDR1 MNHEY, CDR2 SVGAGI. The ends were cut back, 6 bases at V and 8 bases at J, with 19 bases in the middle. The CDR3 is 14 amino acids. In nucleotides, the CDR3 is TGTGCCAGCAGCCTCGATGGGGGCAAAATAGGCTACACCTTC. Translating it yields CASSLDGGKIGYTF.

The V gene is TRBV5-5, the J gene TRBJ1-5; D gene unclear. Germline V gene data show CDR1 as SGHKS and CDR2 as YYEKEE (reference sequence). The CDR3 is 15 residues long. Trimming took off 4 bases at V and 1 base at J, with 12 bases between the two ends. This CDR3 is CASSRSTESNQPQHF. Written as DNA, the CDR3 is TGTGCCAGCAGCCGATCAACAGAAAGCAATCAGCCCCAGCATTTT. Drawing the rest from reference TRBV5-5 and TRBJ1-5, the complete variable domain is DAGVTQSPTHLIKTRGQQVTLRCSPISGHKSVSWYQQVLGQGPQFIFQYYEKEERGRGNFPDRFSARQFPNYSSELNVNALLLGDSALYLCASSRSTESNQPQHFGDGTRLSIL.